Listed below are T cell receptor beta chains from one sample, sequenced in a study of cytomegalovirus exposure and HLA in healthy donors. Profiled with immunoSEQ multiplex PCR; TCRdb holds only in-frame clones, not every one. The profile covers 120,000 or so clones, with less than 90% appearing a single time and approximately 0.22% taken by the ten largest. The sequencing sample was made of PBMCs. The receptors come from a man aged 45-65 years in good health and CMV-seronegative. Each CDR3 is given with its conserved first and last residue. The D gene is left open where the match is weak. Some rows mark clone size as missing; the rest say once, few, many or name a class of expanded clone.

D	V	size	J	CDR3	DNA
.	TRBV12-5	.	TRBJ1-5	CASGLVREDQPQHF	TGTGCTAGTGGTTTGGTCAGGGAGGATCAGCCCCAGCATTTT
.	TRBV7-9	.	TRBJ1-2	CASSPPRQGNYGYPF	TGTGCCAGCAGCCCACCGCGGCAGGGGAACTATGGCTACCCCTTC
TRBD2	TRBV19	once	TRBJ2-1	CATQLGHGVAGLVNEQFF	TGTGCCACCCAACTCGGGCACGGTGTAGCGGGGCTGGTCAATGAGCAGTTCTTC
TRBD1	TRBV6-5	.	TRBJ1-1	CASRSPGQGDTEAFF	TGTGCCAGCAGATCTCCCGGACAGGGGGACACTGAAGCTTTCTTT
TRBD2	TRBV6-5	.	TRBJ2-2	CASSSGGNTGELFF	TGTGCCAGCAGTTCGGGGGGGAACACCGGGGAGCTGTTTTTT
.	TRBV30	.	TRBJ1-3	CACEVQRYTIYF	TGTGCCTGTGAGGTCCAGCGGTACACCATATATTTT
TRBD2	TRBV7-2	.	TRBJ2-2	CASSLTSAGEQLFF	TGTGCCAGCAGCCTGACTAGCGCGGGGGAGCAGCTGTTTTTT
.	TRBV30	.	TRBJ1-1	CAWTPRGNTEAFF	TGTGCCTGGACCCCAAGGGGGAACACTGAAGCTTTCTTT
TRBD1	TRBV27	few	TRBJ2-7	CASSGLGQGAYEQYF	TGTGCCAGCAGCGGTTTGGGACAGGGGGCATACGAGCAGTACTTC
.	TRBV10-2	.	TRBJ1-5	CASRGTSAQPQHF	TGCGCCAGCAGGGGGACATCGGCTCAGCCCCAGCATTTT
TRBD2	TRBV5-1	.	TRBJ2-7	CASSLEGLGAYEQYF	TGCGCCAGCAGCTTGGAGGGACTAGGTGCCTACGAGCAGTACTTC
.	TRBV15	.	TRBJ2-5	CATSRDWGSGTQYF	TGTGCCACCAGCAGAGATTGGGGCTCCGGGACCCAGTACTTC
TRBD1	TRBV6-5	.	TRBJ2-1	CATGQGSDEQFF	TGTGCCACCGGACAGGGGAGCGATGAGCAGTTCTTC
TRBD2	TRBV5-1	.	TRBJ2-1	CASSLVLAGDEQFF	TGCGCCAGCAGCTTGGTACTAGCGGGAGACGAGCAGTTCTTC
.	TRBV28	.	TRBJ1-3	CASSLLQGREGNTIYF	TGTGCCAGCAGTTTACTCCAGGGGAGGGAAGGAAACACCATATATTTT
.	TRBV29-1	once	TRBJ2-1	CSVEGLGYNEQFF	TGCAGCGTTGAAGGACTAGGGTACAATGAGCAGTTCTTC
TRBD1	TRBV6-6	.	TRBJ1-6	CASSFRTGGNSPLHF	TGTGCCAGCAGTTTTCGGACAGGGGGAAATTCACCCCTCCACTTT
.	TRBV4-2	.	TRBJ2-3	CASSQEASITDTQYF	TGTGCCAGCAGCCAAGAAGCCTCAATCACAGATACGCAGTATTTT
.	TRBV15	.	TRBJ2-3	CATSHRPLEGDTQYF	TGTGCCACCAGCCACAGGCCCCTGGAGGGTGATACGCAGTATTTT
.	TRBV5-6	.	TRBJ2-7	CASSRTDYEQYF	TGTGCCAGCAGCCGGACAGACTACGAGCAGTACTTC
.	TRBV18	.	TRBJ2-7	CASSPLSGDYEQYF	TGTGCCAGCTCACCTCTTTCAGGGGACTACGAGCAGTACTTC
.	TRBV2	.	TRBJ2-7	CASAQYEQYF	TGTGCCAGCGCCCAGTACGAGCAGTACTTC
.	TRBV28	.	TRBJ2-7	CASSGPGGGLYEQYF	TGTGCCAGCAGTGGACCCGGAGGAGGGCTCTACGAGCAGTACTTC
.	TRBV5-1	once	TRBJ1-2	CASSPDGGGRGGYTF	TGCGCCAGCAGCCCGGATGGCGGGGGGCGAGGAGGCTACACCTTC
.	TRBV5-8	.	TRBJ2-3	CASSRGAGIVTDTQYF	TGTGCCAGCAGCCGCGGTGCGGGGATTGTCACAGATACGCAGTATTTT
TRBD1	TRBV5-4	.	TRBJ1-1	CASSLVEAGGTEAFF	TGTGCCAGCAGCTTGGTTGAGGCAGGGGGGACTGAAGCTTTCTTT
.	TRBV6-1	.	TRBJ1-2	CASSEAPGGYYGYTF	TGTGCCAGCAGTGAAGCGCCGGGGGGGTACTATGGCTACACCTTC
TRBD1	TRBV7-3	.	TRBJ2-5	CASSPGTGASGQETQYF	TGTGCCAGCAGCCCAGGGACAGGGGCAAGCGGACAAGAGACCCAGTACTTC
.	TRBV6-1	.	TRBJ2-5	CASGAELQETQYF	TGTGCCAGCGGGGCAGAGCTACAAGAGACCCAGTACTTC
.	TRBV12-5	once	TRBJ1-3	CASGLVQPYSGNTIYF	TGTGCTAGTGGTTTGGTACAGCCCTACTCTGGAAACACCATATATTTT
TRBD2	TRBV7-2	.	TRBJ2-7	CASSLDRDYPTYEQYF	TGTGCCAGCAGCTTAGACCGGGACTACCCGACCTACGAGCAGTACTTC
.	TRBV29-1	many	TRBJ1-1	CSVKNPGVQAFF	TGCAGCGTTAAAAACCCGGGAGTTCAAGCTTTCTTT
TRBD1	TRBV19	.	TRBJ2-6	CASSKDRATGANVLTF	TGTGCCAGTAGTAAGGACAGGGCCACTGGGGCCAACGTCCTGACTTTC
.	TRBV15	.	TRBJ2-7	CATSSAGQLSYEQYF	TGTGCCACCAGCAGCGCCGGACAACTCTCCTACGAGCAGTACTTC
TRBD1	TRBV5-6	.	TRBJ2-7	CASSSTGTGSYEQYF	TGTGCCAGCAGCTCGACCGGGACAGGGTCCTACGAGCAGTACTTC
TRBD2	TRBV6-1	.	TRBJ2-2	CASSARLAGGPGELFF	TGTGCCAGCAGTGCCCGACTAGCGGGGGGGCCCGGGGAGCTGTTTTTT
.	TRBV5-1	.	TRBJ2-7	CASSPRGRSGSYEQYF	TGCGCCAGCAGCCCTAGAGGGCGGAGTGGCTCCTACGAGCAGTACTTC
TRBD2	TRBV6-1	.	TRBJ2-3	CATRLGTSGGDTQYF	TGTGCCACCCGCTTAGGGACTAGCGGGGGGGATACGCAGTATTTT
.	TRBV14	.	TRBJ2-1	CASSPSPSPPYNEQFF	TGTGCCAGCAGCCCCTCGCCTAGCCCCCCTTACAATGAGCAGTTCTTC
.	TRBV12-2	.	TRBJ2-1	CASRLDAFTSGAYNEQFF	TGTGCAAGTCGCTTAGACGCTTTTACTAGCGGCGCCTACAATGAGCAGTTCTTC
TRBD1	TRBV28	.	TRBJ1-2	CASSPPTGAYGYTF	TGTGCCAGCAGTCCCCCGACAGGGGCATATGGCTACACCTTC